The present entry profiles one TCR beta chain with its context. The CDR3 consists of 14 residues. Trimming left V 5 bases short and J 3 bases short, with 13 bases between. Germline V lookup: CDR1 LNHDA, CDR2 SQIVND (reference sequence). This sample is drawn from a study of regulatory T cells in long-lasting Graves disease. TCR beta libraries were built with iRepertoire HTBI primers and Arm-PCR of CDR3 regions. TCRdb used MiXCR to reprocess the multiplex PCR reads, holding one entry per CDR3 protein. The table has 250,000 to 300,000 distinct CDR3 sequences, around 18% seen once. Documented time point: newly diagnosed GD, antithyroid drugs for less than 3 months. PBMC RNA was the source of the TCR library. This sample was also put to use in a study of T cells in Graves' hyperthyroidism and ophthalmopathy.

This receptor was identified in a woman aged 25 to 39 with Graves disease. The chain carries TRBV19 and TRBJ1-1; D remains unclear. Sequenced material: peripheral blood mononuclear cells (PBMCs), taken at new diagnosis, from a patient treated with antithyroid drugs. The CDR3 region is CASSFMRRDTEAFF. Here the CDR3 DNA reads TGTGCCAGTAGTTTTATGCGGAGAGACACTGAAGCTTTCTTT.